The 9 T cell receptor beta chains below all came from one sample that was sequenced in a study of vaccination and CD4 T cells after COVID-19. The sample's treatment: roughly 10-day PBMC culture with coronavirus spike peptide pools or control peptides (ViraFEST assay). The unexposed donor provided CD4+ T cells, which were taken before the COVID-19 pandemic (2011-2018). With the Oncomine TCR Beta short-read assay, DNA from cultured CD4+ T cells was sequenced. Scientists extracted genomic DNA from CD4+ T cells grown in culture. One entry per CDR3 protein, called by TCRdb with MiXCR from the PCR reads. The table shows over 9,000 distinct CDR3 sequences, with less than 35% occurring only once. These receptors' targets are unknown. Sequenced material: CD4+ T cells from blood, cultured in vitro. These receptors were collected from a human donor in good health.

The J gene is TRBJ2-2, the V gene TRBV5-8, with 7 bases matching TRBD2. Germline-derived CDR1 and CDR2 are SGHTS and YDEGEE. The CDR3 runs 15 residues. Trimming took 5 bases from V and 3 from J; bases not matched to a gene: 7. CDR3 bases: TGTGCCAGCAGTCCATTTGGGAGGGACACCGGGGAGCTGTTTTTT. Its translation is CASSPFGRDTGELFF.

CDR3 loop: CASSFRDRDDEQYF. For the CDR3, the DNA is TGTGCCAGCAGTTTCCGGGACAGGGACGACGAGCAGTACTTC. The chain joins TRBV27 to TRBJ2-7; 9 nucleotides agree with TRBD1. The germline V gene encodes CDR1 MNHEY and CDR2 SMNVEV (reference sequence). CDR3 size: 14 residues. V was clipped by 3 bases and J by 5 bases; unmatched bases: 5.

Here the CDR3 reads CASGRASTDTQYF. The CDR3 DNA reads as TGTGCCAGCGGTCGCGCTAGCACAGATACGCAGTATTTT. The genes are TRBV12-3 or TRBV12-4 and TRBJ2-3, with D hard to call. This CDR3 spans 13 amino acids. V lost 8 bases to trimming and J lost 0 bases, with 9 bases between them.

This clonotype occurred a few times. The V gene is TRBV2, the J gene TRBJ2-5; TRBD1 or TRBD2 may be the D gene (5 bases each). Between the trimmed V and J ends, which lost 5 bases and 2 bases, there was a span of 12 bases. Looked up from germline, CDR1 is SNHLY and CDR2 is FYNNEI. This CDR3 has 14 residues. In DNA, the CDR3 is TGTGCCAGCAGTCTGGACACGGGACAAGAGACCCAGTACTTC. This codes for CASSLDTGQETQYF. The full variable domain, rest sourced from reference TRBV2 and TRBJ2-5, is EPEVTQTPSHQVTQMGQEVILRCVPISNHLYFYWYRQILGQKVEFLVSFYNNEISEKSEIFDDQFSVERPDGSNFTLKIRSTKLEDSAMYFCASSLDTGQETQYFGPGTRLLVL.

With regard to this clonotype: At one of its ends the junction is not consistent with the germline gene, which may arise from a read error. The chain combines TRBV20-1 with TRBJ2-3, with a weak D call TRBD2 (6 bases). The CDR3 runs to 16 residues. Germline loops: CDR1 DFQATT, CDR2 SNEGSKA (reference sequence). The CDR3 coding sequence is TGCAGTGTTAGACGGCAAGGACTACCAACCACAGATACGCAGTATTTT. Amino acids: CSVRRQGLPTTDTQYF.

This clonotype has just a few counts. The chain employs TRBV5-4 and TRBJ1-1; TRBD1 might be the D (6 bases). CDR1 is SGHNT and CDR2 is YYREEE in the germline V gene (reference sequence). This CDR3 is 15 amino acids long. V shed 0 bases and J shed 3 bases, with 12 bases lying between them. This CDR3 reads CASSLASDSYTEAFF. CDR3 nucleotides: TGTGCCAGCAGCTTGGCTTCGGACAGCTACACTGAAGCTTTCTTT.

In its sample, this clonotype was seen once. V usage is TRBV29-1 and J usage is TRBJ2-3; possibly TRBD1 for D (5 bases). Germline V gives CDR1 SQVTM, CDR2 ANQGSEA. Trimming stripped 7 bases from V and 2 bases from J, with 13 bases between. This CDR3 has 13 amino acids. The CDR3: CSAVLGPTDTQYF. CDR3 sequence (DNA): TGCAGCGCGGTTTTGGGGCCCACAGATACGCAGTATTTT.

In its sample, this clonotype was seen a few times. The CDR3 sequence is CASSLRAGADTQYF. CDR3 nucleotides: TGTGCCAGCAGCTTACGCGCGGGAGCGGATACGCAGTATTTT. The chain has TRBV7-2 and TRBJ2-3, with 7 bases lining up with TRBD2. Germline-derived CDR1 and CDR2 are SGHTA and FQGNSA. The CDR3 is made up of 14 amino acids. The J segment lost 6 bases and the V segment lost 2 bases, leaving 5 bases of the junction unmatched.

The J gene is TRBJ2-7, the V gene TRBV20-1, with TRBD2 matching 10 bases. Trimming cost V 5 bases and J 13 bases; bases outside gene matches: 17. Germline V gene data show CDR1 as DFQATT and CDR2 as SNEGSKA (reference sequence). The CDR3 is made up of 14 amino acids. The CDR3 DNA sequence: TGCAGTGCTGGAATAGCGGGAGGTGGGGCCCTGATCTACTTC. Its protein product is CSAGIAGGGALIYF.